This TCR beta chain was obtained from a study of shared clonotypes between healthy human individuals. A remark on this clone: The same CDR3 arises from other DNA sequences in this sample as well.

Repertoires were generated with immunoSEQ multiplex PCR, while TCRdb's copy carries only in-frame clones and drops some. The sample contains more than 450,000 clones, 70% to 80% of which appear only once. Unsorted samples relied on 80 million to 95 million PBMCs, which served as the source of genomic DNA. The V gene end was trimmed by 4 bases and the J gene end by 3 bases; junction bases not matched to a gene: 7. The CDR3 has 14 residues. Germline V lookup: CDR1 SGDLS, CDR2 YYNGEE. The chain employs TRBV9 and TRBJ2-7, with 7 bases matching TRBD1. Sequencing was carried out using PBMCs. The TCR originated in a woman aged 40 to 50 in good health. Some clones in this sample may be carry-over from other donors' samples. The CDR3 coding sequence is TGTGCCAGCAGCCCTCGGACAGGAAACTACGAGCAGTACTTC. Its protein product is CASSPRTGNYEQYF.